The source of this T cell receptor (beta chain) is a study of human T cells and chemical hapten exposure. Each cDNA molecule in the library carried unique molecular identifiers. TCRdb independently ran MiXCR on the RACE reads; one entry per CDR3 protein. The sample lists tens of thousands of distinct CDR3 sequences; just under 9% were seen once. Specified time point: healthy volunteer bleed at 2 weeks. Total RNA was isolated from whole blood that had not been fractionated. V lost 1 base, J lost 10 bases, and 13 bases stayed unmatched. The germline CDR1 and CDR2 sequences are SGHTA and FQGNSA. This CDR3 has 16 amino acids.

This TCR was sampled from a female donor in good health. Some clones in this sample may be carry-over from other donors' samples. Sequences were obtained from whole blood. The V and J genes are TRBV7-2 and TRBJ2-1; 7 bases align to TRBD2. The CDR3 DNA follows: TGTGCCAGCAGCTTAGGAATTAGTCGGGAGGCAAACGAGCAGTTCTTC. This sequence encodes CASSLGISREANEQFF. Full variable domain (rest looked up from reference TRBV7-2 and TRBJ2-1): GAGVSQSPSNKVTEKGKDVELRCDPISGHTALYWYRQSLGQGLEFLIYFQGNSAPDKSGLPSDRFSAERTGGSVSTLTIQRTQQEDSAVYLCASSLGISREANEQFFGPGTRLTVL.